The clone carrying this T cell receptor (beta chain) was detected a few times. Its antigen is unidentified. The data originate from a study of identical twins. Whole-study results and caveats: One should note that invariant MAIT and iNKT cells could partly confound zero-insertion analyses.

V shed 6 bases and J 0 bases; nucleotides not matched to a gene: 7. Germline assignment: CDR1 SGHAT and CDR2 FQNNGV. This CDR3 has 15 residues. One entry per CDR3 protein, called by TCRdb with MiXCR from the 5' RACE reads. The data contain hundreds of thousands of distinct CDR3 sequences, about 20% of them singletons. The data were also submitted as part of a second study, on T cells expressing NK-cell markers.

Sample: PBMCs. This receptor was obtained from a woman aged 18-29 years in good health. This chain links TRBV11-2 with TRBJ2-7, with 8 nucleotides matching TRBD1. CDR3 nucleotides: TGTGCCAGCAGTTGGACAGGGCTATTCTCCTACGAGCAGTACTTC. Its protein product is CASSWTGLFSYEQYF.